What follows are 31 T cell receptor beta chains derived from one specimen sequenced in a study of T cells after yellow fever vaccination (dated by TCRdb to the late 2010s). The treatment or condition label for this specimen denotes: live attenuated yellow fever vaccine strain. Library creation used 5' RACE. Sequencing was performed on an Illumina HiSeq 2500. TCRdb trimmed public reads at Q25 via fastp, called clones via MiXCR and kept in-frame beta chains. Duplicate CDR3 protein sequences are folded into a single record with the most common DNA and genes. The table for this sample lists 250,000 or so distinct CDR3 sequences; 6.9% of them were counted only once. 0.65% to 0.9% of the sample goes to the ten largest clones. The material was CD4+ T cells sorted from PBMCs, obtained 15 days after the yellow fever booster vaccination. The source is a man between 25 and 39 years old who received the YFV17D yellow fever vaccine.

The chain combines TRBV7-2 with TRBJ2-7; 7 positions agree with TRBD2. The V gene's germline CDR1 is SGHTA and CDR2 FQGNSA. The CDR3 totals 17 residues. V trimming: 4 bases; J trimming: 8 bases; junction bases outside the gene matches: 20. This chain's CDR3 is CASSSRGWREIGYKQYF. The DNA for the CDR3 is TGTGCCAGCAGCTCCCGAGGCTGGCGGGAGATCGGTTACAAGCAGTACTTC.

The count of this clonotype is one. Compared with germline, one end of the junction differs, possibly owing to a read error. This chain joins TRBV12-3 or TRBV12-4 and TRBJ2-7, with 8 bases matching TRBD2. The CDR3 sequence is 18 residues long. The DNA of the CDR3 is TGTGCCTGCAGTTTAGGTGGGGTGGTAGCGGGGTTCTCCTACGAGCAGTACTTC. This translates into CACSLGGVVAGFSYEQYF.

The chain couples TRBV11-2 to TRBJ2-1, with D tentatively TRBD2 (6 bases). Germline CDR1 is SGHAT and CDR2 is FQNNGV. The CDR3 loop spans 18 amino acids. V lost 1 base, J lost 0 bases, and 16 bases lay in between. The DNA for the CDR3 is TGTGCCAGCAGCTTAGGGGCTATTCGGGGGAGCTCCTACAATGAGCAGTTCTTC. It yields the protein CASSLGAIRGSSYNEQFF.

The sample holds many counts of this clonotype. This chain links TRBV20-1 with TRBJ2-3; 7 nucleotides align to TRBD1. The CDR3 has 15 amino acids. V lost 1 base, J lost 2 bases, and 6 bases stayed unmatched. The germline V gene encodes CDR1 DFQATT and CDR2 SNEGSKA (reference sequence). CDR3 DNA sequence: TGCAGTGCTAGAGCCCCAGGGGGAGCCACAGATACGCAGTATTTT. It is translated as CSARAPGGATDTQYF.

This clonotype has ten or more counts. The chain employs TRBV12-3 or TRBV12-4 and TRBJ2-7; 11 bases are a match to TRBD2. CDR3 length: 16 residues. V was pared by 2 bases and J by 1 base, with 4 bases of the junction left unmatched. The CDR3 sequence is CASSLLAGGVSYEQYF. The DNA of the CDR3 is TGTGCCAGCAGTTTATTAGCGGGAGGGGTATCCTACGAGCAGTACTTC.

The chain has TRBV20-1 and TRBJ1-5, with 9 bases identical to TRBD1. Germline values: CDR1 DFQATT, CDR2 SNEGSKA (reference sequence). Trimming cost V 3 bases and J 7 bases; bases outside gene matches: 7. This CDR3 has 14 residues. This CDR3 is CSARGTGIGQPQHF. The CDR3 coding sequence is TGCAGTGCTAGGGGGACAGGGATCGGACAGCCCCAGCATTTT.

This clonotype was recorded many times. This rearrangement joins TRBV11-2 to TRBJ2-5, with 9 bases identical to TRBD1. This CDR3 has 13 residues. Germline values: CDR1 SGHAT, CDR2 FQNNGV. The V gene end was trimmed by 7 bases and the J gene end by 5 bases; junction bases not matched to a gene: 5. The CDR3 DNA sequence: TGTGCCAGCACATCGACAGGGGGGGAGACCCAGTACTTC. Amino acid sequence: CASTSTGGETQYF.

The chain recombines TRBV2 with TRBJ2-7; 7 nucleotides agree with TRBD1. With 8 bases clipped from V and 6 bases from J, the junction kept 7 bases outside the gene matches. The CDR3 totals 12 residues. The V gene's germline CDR1 is SNHLY and CDR2 FYNNEI. The CDR3, as DNA: TGTGCCAGCGGACAGGACGGTGGCGAGCAGTACTTC. It translates to CASGQDGGEQYF.

The chain employs TRBV25-1 and TRBJ1-4, with a tentative D call TRBD1 (6 bases). Per the germline V gene, CDR1 is MGHDK and CDR2 is SYGVNS. The CDR3 runs 14 residues. V shed 10 bases and J shed 8 bases, with 20 bases lying between them. In DNA, the CDR3 is TGTGCCACCCAAAACGGGGGGCGGTTGGAAAAACTGTTTTTT. Protein sequence: CATQNGGRLEKLFF.

This clonotype was seen at least ten times. The V gene is TRBV5-1, the J gene TRBJ2-1; 7 bases agree with TRBD1. Trimming took 5 bases from V and 6 from J; bases not matched to a gene: 2. The CDR3 contains 12 residues. Germline-derived CDR1 and CDR2 are SGHRS and YFSETQ. This chain's CDR3 is CASRQGSNEQFF. For the CDR3, the DNA is TGCGCCAGCAGACAGGGGAGCAATGAGCAGTTCTTC.

The table lists this clonotype with many counts. J is TRBJ1-1 and V is TRBV5-1; no clear D. V was clipped by 3 bases and J by 8 bases, with 8 bases between them. The V gene's germline CDR1 is SGHRS and CDR2 YFSETQ. This CDR3 has 11 residues. Written as DNA, the CDR3 is TGCGCCAGCAGCTCTGATACGGAAGCTTTCTTT. Translating gives CASSSDTEAFF.

The table lists this clonotype with many counts. The chain has TRBV4-3 and TRBJ1-1; D is unclear. CDR3 length: 14 amino acids. Germline loops: CDR1 LGHNA, CDR2 YSLEER. V lost 0 bases and J lost 2, with 7 bases in between. CDR3 region: CASSQDERNTEAFF. DNA for the CDR3: TGCGCCAGCAGCCAAGATGAGCGTAACACTGAAGCTTTCTTT.

This clonotype was seen many times. This sequence joins TRBV5-6 and TRBJ2-1, with D unresolved. There are 15 residues in the CDR3. Per the germline V gene, CDR1 is SGHDT and CDR2 is YYEEEE. The V end was cut by 4 bases, the J end by 0 bases, with 11 bases between. CDR3 DNA: TGTGCCAGCAGCGAAAGCGTCAGCTCCTACAATGAGCAGTTCTTC. This encodes CASSESVSSYNEQFF.

About this clonotype itself: At one of its ends the junction is not consistent with the germline gene, which may arise from a read error. The rearrangement uses TRBV4-3 and TRBJ2-7; possibly TRBD2 for D (5 bases). Germline assignment: CDR1 LGHNA and CDR2 YSLEER. The CDR3 totals 16 residues. As DNA, the CDR3 is TGCTCCAGCAGCCAAGATCCAGTACTAGGGCCCTACGAGCAGTACTTC. Amino acids: CSSSQDPVLGPYEQYF.

V usage is TRBV7-9 and J usage is TRBJ2-7; 10 bases align to TRBD1. This CDR3 spans 15 amino acids. The V segment lost 5 bases and the J segment 6 bases; nucleotides outside the gene matches: 10. The germline V gene encodes CDR1 SEHNR and CDR2 FQNEAQ (reference sequence). The CDR3 loop reads CASSHGQGVIGEQYF. As DNA, the CDR3 is TGTGCCAGCAGCCATGGACAGGGGGTGATCGGCGAGCAGTACTTC.

This clonotype appeared a few times. This rearrangement joins TRBV4-3 to TRBJ2-3; TRBD2 aligns across 8 bases. The germline V gene encodes CDR1 LGHNA and CDR2 YSLEER. V shed 0 bases and J 3 bases; nucleotides not matched to a gene: 11. The CDR3 contains 18 residues. Here the CDR3 reads CASSQDHQRGRATDTQYF. Here the CDR3 DNA reads TGCGCCAGCAGCCAAGATCATCAGCGGGGGCGAGCGACAGATACGCAGTATTTT.

In this sample, this clonotype turned up a few times. The CDR3 region is CASSQGGDEAFF. CDR3 sequence (DNA): TGTGCCAGCAGCCAAGGGGGGGATGAAGCTTTCTTT. The V call is TRBV4-2, the J call TRBJ1-1, with D tentatively TRBD1 (5 bases). The germline V gene encodes CDR1 LGHNA and CDR2 YNFKEQ. This CDR3 region has 12 residues. Trimming stripped 1 base from V and 7 bases from J, with 7 bases between.

V is TRBV29-1 and J is TRBJ2-1; 8 bases fit TRBD1. Losses at the gene ends were 7 bases for V and 4 bases for J; bases not matched to a gene: 6. This CDR3 comprises 13 residues. Germline values: CDR1 SQVTM, CDR2 ANQGSEA. The CDR3 DNA follows: TGCAGCGGGAGAGGACAGGGTTACAATGAGCAGTTCTTC. This sequence encodes CSGRGQGYNEQFF.

The rearrangement links TRBV5-1 to TRBJ2-7, with a weak D call TRBD2 (5 bases). The CDR3 extends over 12 amino acids. Germline-derived CDR1 and CDR2 are SGHRS and YFSETQ. Trimming took off 4 bases at V and 4 bases at J, with 9 bases between the two ends. CDR3: CASSQDYYEQYF. In DNA, the CDR3 is TGCGCCAGCAGCCAAGACTATTACGAGCAGTACTTC.

In its sample, this clonotype was seen a few times. This chain connects TRBV15 to TRBJ2-7, with D perhaps TRBD2 (5 bases). This CDR3 spans 13 amino acids. The ends were cut back, 0 bases at V and 6 bases at J, with 9 bases in the middle. CDR1 is LNHNV, CDR2 YYDKDF, per germline (reference sequence). For the CDR3, the DNA is TGTGCCACCAGCAGAGATCTCGGGGTCGAGCAGTACTTC. It specifies CATSRDLGVEQYF. Full variable domain (rest looked up from reference TRBV15 and TRBJ2-7): DAMVIQNPRYQVTQFGKPVTLSCSQTLNHNVMYWYQQKSSQAPKLLFHYYDKDFNNEADTPDNFQSRRPNTSFCFLDIRSPGLGDTAMYLCATSRDLGVEQYFGPGTRLTVT.

In its sample, this clonotype was seen a few times. The chain combines TRBV7-2 with TRBJ1-6, with no clear D. V was clipped by 3 bases and J by 1 base, with 7 bases between them. The CDR3 consists of 15 residues. Germline-derived CDR1 and CDR2 are SGHTA and FQGNSA. As DNA, the CDR3 is TGTGCCAGCAGCTTTTTTGGTTCCTATAATTCACCCCTCCACTTT. Translated, it gives CASSFFGSYNSPLHF.

There are many counts of this clonotype. This chain connects TRBV2 to TRBJ2-7; perhaps TRBD2 as D (5 bases). The germline V gene has CDR1 SNHLY and CDR2 FYNNEI. V lost 5 bases and J lost 3, with 14 bases in between. CDR3 size: 14 residues. The CDR3 is CASSYIREFYEQYF. CDR3 nucleotide sequence: TGTGCCAGCAGTTACATCCGGGAATTCTACGAGCAGTACTTC.

This clonotype showed up just a few times. This chain joins TRBV4-3 and TRBJ2-3, with 10 bases identical to TRBD2. This CDR3 has 17 residues. The J segment lost 3 bases and the V segment lost 0 bases, leaving 6 bases of the junction unmatched. CDR1 is LGHNA, CDR2 YSLEER, per germline. CDR3 sequence (DNA): TGCGCCAGCAGCCAAGAGGCTAGCGGGAGAAATACAGATACGCAGTATTTT. This translates into CASSQEASGRNTDTQYF.

V is TRBV20-1 and J is TRBJ2-2, with TRBD2 as a possible D gene (7 bases). The length of the CDR3 is 15 residues. The V end lost 3 bases, the J end lost 9 bases, and 20 bases lay between the germline ends. Germline assignment: CDR1 DFQATT and CDR2 SNEGSKA (reference sequence). This CDR3 reads CSARAASGTNRELFF. The DNA for the CDR3 is TGCAGTGCTAGGGCGGCGAGCGGGACAAACCGGGAGCTGTTTTTT.

The CDR3 loop reads CSVRAGRGTDTQYF. CDR3 bases: TGCAGTGTGAGGGCAGGGAGGGGTACAGATACGCAGTATTTT. This chain uses TRBV20-1 with TRBJ2-3, with TRBD2 identical over 7 bases. The CDR3 totals 14 residues. J lost 3 bases, V lost 7 bases, and 10 bases had no gene match. The germline CDR1 and CDR2 sequences are DFQATT and SNEGSKA (reference sequence).

Concerning this clonotype: Possible read error: a much larger clone is one base away. V and J are TRBV20-1 and TRBJ2-7, with TRBD2 as a possible D gene (6 bases). CDR3 size: 14 residues. CDR1 and CDR2 from the germline V gene are DFQATT and SNEGSKA (reference sequence). Deletions cut 6 bases from V and 2 bases from J, with 17 bases between. The CDR3 DNA reads TGCAGTGCGATGCAAAAGCCGGGGGCCTACGAGCAGTACTTC. It specifies CSAMQKPGAYEQYF.

The V call is TRBV20-1, the J call TRBJ1-4; possible D gene TRBD1, 6 bases. The CDR3 is 14 residues long. Trimming removed 3 bases from V and 0 bases from J, with 8 bases in between. The V gene's germline CDR1 is DFQATT and CDR2 SNEGSKA (reference sequence). The CDR3 DNA reads TGCAGTGCTAGCAGGGGCGCAACTAATGAAAAACTGTTTTTT. Amino acids: CSASRGATNEKLFF.

The rearrangement links TRBV5-4 to TRBJ2-1, with D maybe TRBD2 (6 bases). The CDR3 contains 16 residues. V was cut by 0 bases and J by 7 bases, with 17 bases left in between. CDR1 is SGHNT, CDR2 YYREEE, per germline (reference sequence). CDR3 nucleotide sequence: TGTGCCAGCAGCTTGGTATCGGGAGTTTTGGGTAATGAGCAGTTCTTC. It encodes CASSLVSGVLGNEQFF. The whole variable domain, remainder taken from reference TRBV5-4 and TRBJ2-1, is ETGVTQSPTHLIKTRGQQVTLRCSSQSGHNTVSWYQQALGQGPQFIFQYYREEENGRGNFPPRFSGLQFPNYSSELNVNALELDDSALYLCASSLVSGVLGNEQFFGPGTRLTVL.

V usage is TRBV28 and J usage is TRBJ2-1; TRBD1 or TRBD2 may be the D gene (6 bases each). The CDR3 totals 18 residues. The germline V and J ends were trimmed by 7 bases and 0 bases, with 22 bases remaining between them. Germline V CDR1 and CDR2: MDHEN, SYDVKM. The CDR3 region is CASIGMGGPAGSYNEQFF. The CDR3 DNA reads as TGTGCCAGCATAGGCATGGGGGGCCCTGCGGGCTCCTACAATGAGCAGTTCTTC.

This chain links TRBV11-2 with TRBJ2-5, with no clear D. The CDR3 runs to 13 residues. Germline CDR1 and CDR2: SGHAT and FQNNGV. The V gene lost 5 bases and the J gene lost 0 bases, with 7 bases spanning the gap. CDR3 nucleotide sequence: TGTGCCAGCAGCCGAGGTAACCAAGAGACCCAGTACTTC. Translating gives CASSRGNQETQYF.

V is TRBV5-5 and J is TRBJ2-5, with D possibly TRBD2 on 5 matching bases. The germline V gene has CDR1 SGHKS and CDR2 YYEKEE (reference sequence). CDR3 length: 14 amino acids. Deletions cut 3 bases from V and 4 bases from J, with 13 bases between. The CDR3 nucleotides are TGTGCCAGCAGCTCGCCCGGGGTGGGAGAGACCCAGTACTTC. As protein: CASSSPGVGETQYF.